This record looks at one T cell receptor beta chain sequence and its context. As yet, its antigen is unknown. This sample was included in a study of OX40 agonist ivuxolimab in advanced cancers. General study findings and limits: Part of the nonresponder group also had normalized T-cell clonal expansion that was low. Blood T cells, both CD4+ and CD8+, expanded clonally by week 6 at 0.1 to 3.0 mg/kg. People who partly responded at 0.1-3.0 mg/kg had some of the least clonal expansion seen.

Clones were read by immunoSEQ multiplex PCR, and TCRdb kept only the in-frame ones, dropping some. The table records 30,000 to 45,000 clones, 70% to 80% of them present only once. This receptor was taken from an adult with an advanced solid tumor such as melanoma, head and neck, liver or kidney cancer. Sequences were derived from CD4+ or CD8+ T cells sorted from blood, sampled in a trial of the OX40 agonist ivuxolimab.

The CDR3: CASSLTLAGGPEDTQYF. The CDR3 DNA is TGCGCCAGCAGCCTTACACTAGCGGGAGGGCCTGAAGATACGCAGTATTTT. This chain links TRBV5-1 with TRBJ2-3, with 13 bases aligning to TRBD2. CDR3 size: 17 residues. V shed 4 bases, J shed 5 bases, and the junction held 10 bases outside the gene matches. CDR1 and CDR2 (germline): SGHRS, YFSETQ.